The 32 T cell receptor beta chains given below trace back to one sample, sequenced in a study of early T cells in non-severe SARS-CoV-2 infection. MiXCR was run by TCRdb on the 5' RACE reads, yielding one entry per CDR3 protein. The sample carries around 63,000 distinct CDR3 sequences, 13% recorded once. Sequenced: whole blood. These receptors were obtained from an adult who was a healthcare worker with PCR-confirmed SARS-CoV-2 infection or an uninfected control (not recorded which).

This clonotype came up a few times. Written as DNA, the CDR3 is TGTGCCACCCGTCCGGGGGGCACCGGGGAGCTGTTTTTT. Protein sequence: CATRPGGTGELFF. This chain links TRBV27 with TRBJ2-2; 7 nucleotides line up with TRBD2. This CDR3 contains 13 residues. V lost 10 bases, J lost 4 bases, and 6 bases stayed unmatched. Germline V gene sequence: CDR1 MNHEY, CDR2 SMNVEV (reference sequence).

This clonotype was counted ten times or more. The chain links TRBV2 to TRBJ2-7, with 12 bases lining up with TRBD2. The J segment lost 4 bases and the V segment lost 5 bases, leaving 9 bases of the junction unmatched. CDR1 SNHLY and CDR2 FYNNEI come from the germline V gene. This CDR3 contains 16 residues. The CDR3 nucleotides are TGTGCCAGCAGTCCTCCCCCCCTAGCGGGGGGGTACGAGCAGTACTTC. Its protein product is CASSPPPLAGGYEQYF.

This clonotype was recorded at least ten times. V is TRBV11-3 and J is TRBJ2-7, with D uncertain. Germline-derived CDR1 and CDR2 are SGHNT and YENEEA. Trimming removed 4 bases from V and 5 bases from J, with 9 bases in between. The CDR3 length is 12 residues. CDR3: CASSSRPHEQYF. As DNA, the CDR3 is TGTGCCAGCAGCTCCCGTCCCCACGAGCAGTACTTC.

This clonotype was recorded many times. J is TRBJ1-1 and V is TRBV29-1; D possibly corresponds to TRBD1 (6 bases). Germline V gene data show CDR1 as SQVTM and CDR2 as ANQGSEA. Deletions cut 6 bases from V and 2 bases from J, with 16 bases between. CDR3 length: 14 residues. This CDR3 reads CSVQSPDRNTEAFF. CDR3 nucleotides: TGCAGCGTACAATCCCCGGACAGAAACACTGAAGCTTTCTTT.

A note on this clonotype: A much larger clone differs from this one at a single base, so this may be a read error. The CDR3 end shows no conserved phenylalanine or tryptophan, and so a read error is likely. The chain combines TRBV20-1 with TRBJ2-3; 12 bases match TRBD2. CDR1 and CDR2 from the germline V gene are DFQATT and SNEGSKA (reference sequence). The V segment lost 0 bases and the J segment 4 bases; nucleotides outside the gene matches: 8. The CDR3 is made up of 17 amino acids. CDR3 coding DNA: TGCAGTGCTAGAGATTTACGGGGACTAGCGGGTGCAGATACGCAGTATTCT. Translation: CSARDLRGLAGADTQYS.

This clonotype occurred many times. This chain uses TRBV18 with TRBJ1-1, with D unclear. Between the trimmed V and J ends, which lost 3 bases and 5 bases, there was a span of 16 bases. There are 15 residues in the CDR3. From germline, CDR1 is KGHSH and CDR2 LQKENI. In DNA form, the CDR3 reads TGTGCCAGCTCACCCACCGCTGGAGGGTGGACTGAAGCTTTCTTT. Protein sequence: CASSPTAGGWTEAFF.

This clonotype showed up just a few times. The chain employs TRBV11-2 and TRBJ2-3, with a weak D call TRBD1 (6 bases). Trimming took off 4 bases at V and 2 bases at J, with 7 bases between the two ends. Germline V gives CDR1 SGHAT, CDR2 FQNNGV. The CDR3 is made up of 13 amino acids. The CDR3 nucleotides are TGTGCCAGCAGCTCAGGGGTCACAGATACGCAGTATTTT. Translation: CASSSGVTDTQYF.

This clonotype showed up many times. The chain combines TRBV7-8 with TRBJ1-4, with D maybe TRBD1 (5 bases). Deletions cut 5 bases from V and 2 bases from J, with 9 bases between. In germline, CDR1 is SGHVS, CDR2 FQNEAQ. The CDR3 loop spans 14 amino acids. CDR3 loop: CASSRGRTNEKLFF. The CDR3 DNA sequence: TGTGCCAGCAGCCGGGGACGCACTAATGAAAAACTGTTTTTT.

The chain uses TRBV3-1 and TRBJ2-7; 7 nucleotides agree with TRBD1. Germline values: CDR1 LGHDT, CDR2 YNNKEL (reference sequence). V was pared by 3 bases and J by 1 base, with 6 bases of the junction left unmatched. This CDR3 is built from 15 residues. CDR3 protein: CASSHPSQGSYEQYF. In DNA form, the CDR3 reads TGTGCCAGCAGCCACCCCTCACAGGGGTCCTACGAGCAGTACTTC.

In this sample, this clonotype turned up many times. The gene calls are TRBV9 and TRBJ2-1; D might be TRBD1 (5 bases). The CDR3 sequence is 12 residues long. V shed 0 bases and J shed 13 bases, with 11 bases lying between them. In germline, CDR1 is SGDLS, CDR2 YYNGEE. CDR3 loop: CASSVADSPQFF. The CDR3 bases are TGTGCCAGCAGCGTAGCCGACAGTCCCCAGTTCTTC.

The rearrangement joins TRBV15 to TRBJ2-3; perhaps TRBD2 as D (6 bases). The CDR3 loop spans 16 amino acids. Germline V gives CDR1 LNHNV, CDR2 YYDKDF (reference sequence). Deletions cut 7 bases from V and 2 bases from J, with 19 bases between. CDR3 sequence reads: CATTPWREGVTDTQYF. In nucleotides, the CDR3 is TGTGCCACCACCCCCTGGCGGGAAGGGGTCACAGATACGCAGTATTTT.

This clonotype came up many times. The chain is built from TRBV20-1 and TRBJ2-5; D is ambiguous. The CDR3 spans 10 residues. Per the germline V gene, CDR1 is DFQATT and CDR2 is SNEGSKA (reference sequence). Trimming shortened V by 2 bases and J by 2 bases, and 0 bases separated the two germline ends. The CDR3 sequence: CSARQETQYF. The DNA of the CDR3 is TGCAGTGCTAGACAAGAGACCCAGTACTTC.

This clonotype was detected ten times or more. J is TRBJ2-2 and V is TRBV6-5; 7 positions match TRBD1. V shed 6 bases, J shed 0 bases, and the junction held 4 bases outside the gene matches. This CDR3 is 15 amino acids long. Per the germline V gene, CDR1 is MNHEY and CDR2 is SVGAGI. The chain's CDR3 is CASSWDSANTGELFF. The CDR3 DNA follows: TGTGCCAGCAGCTGGGACAGCGCGAACACCGGGGAGCTGTTTTTT.

This clonotype was recorded many times. This rearrangement joins TRBV29-1 to TRBJ1-2; 7 bases match TRBD1. The CDR3 length is 13 residues. Germline CDR1 SQVTM, CDR2 ANQGSEA. V lost 1 base to trimming and J lost 7 bases; unmatched junction nucleotides: 6. The chain's CDR3 is CSVEGQGGSGYTF. The CDR3 coding sequence is TGCAGCGTTGAAGGGCAGGGGGGCTCTGGCTACACCTTC.

The sample holds a few counts of this clonotype. The chain links TRBV11-2 to TRBJ1-6, with 8 positions matching TRBD1. V shed 5 bases and J 8 bases; nucleotides not matched to a gene: 2. Germline loops: CDR1 SGHAT, CDR2 FQNNGV. CDR3 length: 13 amino acids. This CDR3 reads CASSATGDSPLHF. The CDR3 region has the DNA TGTGCCAGCAGCGCGACAGGGGATTCACCCCTCCACTTT.

This clonotype was recorded at least ten times. The J gene is TRBJ2-3, the V gene TRBV9, with 7 positions matching TRBD2. The germline CDR1 and CDR2 sequences are SGDLS and YYNGEE. V gave up 4 bases and J gave up 2 bases; unmatched junction bases: 13. This CDR3 has 17 amino acids. CDR3 loop: CASSSWSREGNTDTQYF. The CDR3 nucleotides read TGTGCCAGCAGCTCCTGGAGCAGGGAGGGTAACACAGATACGCAGTATTTT.

This clonotype appeared many times. The CDR3 nucleotides read TGCAGCGTCAAAGGGACTTGGGCGACCACCGGGGAGCTGTTTTTT. Protein sequence: CSVKGTWATTGELFF. V and J are TRBV29-1 and TRBJ2-2; a weak D match, TRBD2 (6 bases). Looked up from germline, CDR1 is SQVTM and CDR2 is ANQGSEA. Deletions cut 6 bases from V and 4 bases from J, with 18 bases between. The CDR3 extends over 15 amino acids.

This clonotype was observed many times. The gene calls are TRBV6-5 and TRBJ1-2; D remains unclear. V lost 6 bases to trimming and J lost 4 bases, with 15 bases between them. The CDR3 is made up of 14 amino acids. The germline V gene encodes CDR1 MNHEY and CDR2 SVGAGI. CDR3 DNA: TGTGCCAGCAGCACAGAACGAGGAAGCTATGGCTACACCTTC. Translating gives CASSTERGSYGYTF.

This clonotype was counted many times. The V gene is TRBV7-6, the J gene TRBJ2-5; TRBD1 matches at 9 bases. V lost 3 bases to trimming and J lost 5 bases; unmatched junction nucleotides: 10. The CDR3 consists of 16 residues. From germline, CDR1 is SGHVS and CDR2 FNYEAQ. As DNA, the CDR3 is TGTGCCAGCAGCTTGGGCCCAACAGGGGGCATCGAGACCCAGTACTTC. Its translation is CASSLGPTGGIETQYF.

This clonotype occurred a few times. The rearrangement links TRBV5-5 to TRBJ1-3, with 9 bases that match TRBD1. The CDR3 has 15 residues. Germline CDR1 is SGHKS and CDR2 is YYEKEE (reference sequence). Trimming removed 4 bases from V and 10 bases from J; junction bases left unmatched: 12. The CDR3, as DNA: TGTGCCAGCAGCCAAGGGACAGGGCCGCCTAATACCATATATTTT. Encoded protein: CASSQGTGPPNTIYF.

The V call is TRBV25-1, the J call TRBJ2-7; no reliable D call. CDR1 MGHDK and CDR2 SYGVNS come from the germline V gene. V lost 3 bases and J 3 bases, leaving 3 bases between the germline ends. This CDR3 has 11 amino acids. CDR3 residues: CASSDLYEQYF. CDR3 in DNA: TGTGCCAGCAGTGACCTCTACGAGCAGTACTTC.

This clonotype has a count of ten or more. The gene calls are TRBV10-3 and TRBJ1-2; D not resolved. V was pared by 4 bases and J by 3 bases, with 9 bases between. This CDR3 has 13 residues. Per the germline V gene, CDR1 is ENHRY and CDR2 is SYGVKD. The CDR3 DNA reads as TGTGCCATCAGTGCCGACCCATACTATGGCTACACCTTC. Its protein product is CAISADPYYGYTF.

Comments on this clonotype: With a much larger clone just one base away, this may be a read error. This sequence joins TRBV12-3 or TRBV12-4 and TRBJ1-3, with 9 bases fitting TRBD1. The V segment lost 3 bases and the J segment 4 bases; nucleotides outside the gene matches: 10. CDR3 length: 17 amino acids. The CDR3 is CASSFPHVQGAGNTIYF. In DNA form, the CDR3 reads TGTGCCAGCAGTTTCCCCCATGTACAGGGGGCAGGAAACACCATATATTTT.

The CDR3 spells CSVRDRQLISYNEQFF. The CDR3 DNA sequence: TGCAGCGTGAGAGACAGGCAGCTCATCTCCTACAATGAGCAGTTCTTC. The V and J genes are TRBV29-1 and TRBJ2-1; maybe TRBD1 (6 bases). The CDR3 consists of 16 residues. Germline V gene lookup returns CDR1 SQVTM and CDR2 ANQGSEA. V was pared by 6 bases and J by 0 bases, with 18 bases between.

The V gene is TRBV14, the J gene TRBJ2-3; 9 bases line up with TRBD2. This CDR3 contains 16 residues. Germline CDR1 is SGHDN and CDR2 is FVKESK. J lost 6 bases, V lost 4 bases, and 11 bases had no gene match. This CDR3 is CASSPREAGGRDTQYF. The CDR3 DNA reads TGTGCCAGCAGCCCCCGGGAAGCGGGGGGCCGCGATACGCAGTATTTT.

This clonotype was picked up a small number of times. This chain links TRBV12-5 with TRBJ1-1; D is perhaps TRBD1 (6 bases). The CDR3 spans 11 residues. The V and J ends lost 5 bases and 11 bases respectively, with 12 bases between them. The germline CDR1 and CDR2 sequences are LGHNT and FRNRAP. The CDR3 reads CASGLGGWAFF. The CDR3 DNA follows: TGTGCTAGTGGTCTCGGGGGCTGGGCTTTCTTT.

Many counts were recorded for this clonotype. This chain uses TRBV6-2 or TRBV6-3 with TRBJ1-5, with D possibly being TRBD1 (5 bases). Germline values: CDR1 MNHEY, CDR2 SVGEGT. This CDR3 is 15 amino acids long. The V end was cut by 5 bases, the J end by 3 bases, with 14 bases between. Written as DNA, the CDR3 is TGTGCCAGCAGTGCGGAACGGGGACCCAATCAGCCCCAGCATTTT. This codes for CASSAERGPNQPQHF.

This clonotype was counted at least ten times. The chain carries TRBV6-1 and TRBJ1-1; TRBD1 aligns across 7 bases. Germline V gene sequence: CDR1 MNHNS, CDR2 SASEGT. Trimming removed 7 bases from V and 5 bases from J; junction bases left unmatched: 10. The CDR3 is 14 residues long. The CDR3 spells CASTPRQGRTEAFF. DNA of the CDR3: TGTGCCAGCACCCCGAGACAGGGAAGGACTGAAGCTTTCTTT.

This clonotype was seen ten or more times. This chain uses TRBV6-6 with TRBJ2-2, with a tentative D call TRBD2 (7 bases). In germline, CDR1 is MNHNY, CDR2 SVGAGI (reference sequence). The germline V and J ends were trimmed by 6 bases and 5 bases, with 16 bases remaining between them. The CDR3 length is 15 residues. The chain's CDR3 is CASRPVGGLTGELFF. The CDR3 nucleotides read TGTGCCAGCAGGCCCGTCGGGGGGCTTACCGGGGAGCTGTTTTTT.

Ten or more counts support this clonotype. The V and J genes are TRBV19 and TRBJ2-7, with 11 bases that match TRBD1. This CDR3 has 15 residues. Germline lookup yields CDR1 LNHDA and CDR2 SQIVND (reference sequence). The J segment lost 5 bases and the V segment lost 4 bases, leaving 7 bases of the junction unmatched. CDR3 loop: CASSSPGQGDHEQYF. As DNA, the CDR3 is TGTGCCAGTAGTAGCCCGGGACAGGGGGACCACGAGCAGTACTTC. The full variable domain, rest sourced from reference TRBV19 and TRBJ2-7, is DGGITQSPKYLFRKEGQNVTLSCEQNLNHDAMYWYRQDPGQGLRLIYYSQIVNDFQKGDIAEGYSVSREKKESFPLTVTSAQKNPTAFYLCASSSPGQGDHEQYFGPGTRLTVT.

At least ten counts were recorded for this clonotype. The gene calls are TRBV7-9 and TRBJ2-5, with D tentatively TRBD2 (5 bases). The CDR3 totals 13 residues. Germline CDR1 is SEHNR and CDR2 is FQNEAQ (reference sequence). V was shortened by 5 bases and J by 4 bases, with 11 bases between the two germline ends. As DNA, the CDR3 is TGTGCCAGCAGCCCTCCCGCGGGAGAGACCCAGTACTTC. Encoded protein: CASSPPAGETQYF. The full variable domain, in which reference TRBV7-9 and TRBJ2-5 provide the parts outside the CDR3, is DTGVSQNPRHKITKRGQNVTFRCDPISEHNRLYWYRQTLGQGPEFLTYFQNEAQLEKSRLLSDRFSAERPKGSFSTLEIQRTEQGDSAMYLCASSPPAGETQYFGPGTRLLVL.

This clonotype was found a few times. The V gene is TRBV20-1, the J gene TRBJ2-3; 9 nucleotides line up with TRBD1. CDR3 size: 14 residues. V shed 6 bases, J shed 3 bases, and the junction held 7 bases outside the gene matches. Germline V lookup: CDR1 DFQATT, CDR2 SNEGSKA (reference sequence). CDR3 nucleotides: TGCAGTGCCCAGACAGGGGGTTATACAGATACGCAGTATTTT. Residues: CSAQTGGYTDTQYF.